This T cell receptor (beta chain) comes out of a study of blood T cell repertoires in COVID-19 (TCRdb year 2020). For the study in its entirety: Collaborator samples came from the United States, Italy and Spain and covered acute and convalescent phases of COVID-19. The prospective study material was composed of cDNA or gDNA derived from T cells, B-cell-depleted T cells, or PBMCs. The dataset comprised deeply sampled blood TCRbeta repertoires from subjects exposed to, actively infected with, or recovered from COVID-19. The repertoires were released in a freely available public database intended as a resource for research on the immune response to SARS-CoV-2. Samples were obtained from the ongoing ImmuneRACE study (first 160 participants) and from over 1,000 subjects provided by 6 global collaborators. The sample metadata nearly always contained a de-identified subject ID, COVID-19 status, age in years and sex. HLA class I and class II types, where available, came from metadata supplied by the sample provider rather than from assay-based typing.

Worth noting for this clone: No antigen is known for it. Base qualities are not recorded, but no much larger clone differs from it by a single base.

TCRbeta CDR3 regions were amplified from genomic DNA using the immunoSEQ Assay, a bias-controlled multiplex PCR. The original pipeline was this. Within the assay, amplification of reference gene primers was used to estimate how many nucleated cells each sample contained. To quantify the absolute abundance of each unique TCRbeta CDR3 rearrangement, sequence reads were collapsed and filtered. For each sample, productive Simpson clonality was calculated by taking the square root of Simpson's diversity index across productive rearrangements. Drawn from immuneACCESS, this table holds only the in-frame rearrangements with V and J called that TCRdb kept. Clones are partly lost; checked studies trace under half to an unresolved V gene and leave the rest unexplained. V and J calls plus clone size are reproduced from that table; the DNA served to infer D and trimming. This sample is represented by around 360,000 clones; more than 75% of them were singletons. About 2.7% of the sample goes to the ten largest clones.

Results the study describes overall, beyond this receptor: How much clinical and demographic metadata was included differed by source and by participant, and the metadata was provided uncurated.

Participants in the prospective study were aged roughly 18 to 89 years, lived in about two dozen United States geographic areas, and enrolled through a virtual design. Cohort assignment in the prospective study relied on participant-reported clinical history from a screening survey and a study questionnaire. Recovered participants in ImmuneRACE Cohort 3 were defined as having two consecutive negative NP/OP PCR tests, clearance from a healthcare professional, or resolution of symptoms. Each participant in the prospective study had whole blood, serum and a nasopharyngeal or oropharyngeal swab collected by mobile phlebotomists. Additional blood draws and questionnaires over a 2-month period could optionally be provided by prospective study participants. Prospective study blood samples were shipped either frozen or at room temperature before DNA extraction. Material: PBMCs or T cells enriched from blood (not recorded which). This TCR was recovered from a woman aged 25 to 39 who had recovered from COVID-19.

The CDR3 region: CASSPPQGIPTF. The sequenced DNA: TGCGCCAGCAGCCCCCCACAGGGGATCCCCACCTTC. Rearrangement joined TRBV4-1 to TRBJ1-2; the central 7 bases match TRBD1. According to the germline V gene, CDR1 reads MGHRA and CDR2 reads YSYEKL. Inclusive of the bounding cysteine and phenylalanine, the CDR3 is 12 residues long. Only CDR3 DNA remains: 36 bases, in frame from the first base. Germline trimming amounts to 4 bases on V and 13 bases on J, with 9 as the count of junction bases outside the gene matches.